These T cell receptor beta chains were read from a single sample in a study of blood T cells in healthy people across ages. TCRdb called the 5' RACE reads again in MiXCR, with one record for every CDR3 protein. The sample has roughly 500,000 distinct CDR3 sequences, roughly 28% seen once. Sequenced: blood. The receptors were sampled from an older woman in good health. Both conserved end residues are part of each CDR3. The order of the fields is D gene, J gene, V gene, clone size, CDR3 protein, CDR3 DNA. A D gene is named only where the DNA matches it firmly. Clone size is given for some rows only: seen once, a few or many times, or a class if the clone is expanded.

>.|TRBJ2-5|TRBV29-1|few
CSVVRETQYF
TGCAGCGTTGTACGAGAGACCCAGTACTTC
>.|TRBJ2-3|TRBV5-1|.
CASSYGTDTQYF
TGCGCCAGCAGCTATGGGACAGATACGCAGTATTTT
>.|TRBJ2-5|TRBV7-6|few
CASSLREGAEAQYF
TGTGCCAGCAGCCTCAGGGAGGGGGCAGAGGCCCAGTACTTC
>TRBD2|TRBJ2-2|TRBV6-5|few
CASLSGGYTGELFF
TGTGCCAGCCTTAGCGGGGGGTACACCGGGGAGCTGTTTTTT
>TRBD2|TRBJ2-5|TRBV9|few
CASSGSGGIRETQYF
TGTGCCAGCAGCGGGAGCGGGGGAATAAGGGAGACCCAGTACTTC
>.|TRBJ1-1|TRBV28|.
CATLKGGRTEAFF
TGTGCCACCCTGAAGGGAGGGAGGACTGAAGCTTTCTTT
>TRBD1|TRBJ1-6|TRBV11-3|.
CVSSTRGSGNSPLHF
TGTGTCAGCAGCACCAGGGGGTCTGGGAATTCACCCCTCCACTTT
>TRBD2|TRBJ2-3|TRBV20-1|few
CSAREGLAGDFGTQYF
TGCAGTGCTAGAGAAGGACTAGCGGGAGATTTTGGTACGCAGTATTTT
>TRBD2|TRBJ2-5|TRBV28|few
CASSSTGAGVETQYF
TGTGCCAGCAGCTCCACGGGAGCGGGGGTGGAGACCCAGTACTTC
>.|TRBJ2-3|TRBV7-3|few
CAGSSSEGTDTQYF
TGTGCCGGCAGCTCGTCGGAGGGCACAGATACGCAGTATTTT
>.|TRBJ2-7|TRBV4-3|.
CASSQDLAGEQYF
TGCGCCAGCAGCCAAGATTTAGCTGGCGAGCAGTACTTC
>.|TRBJ1-1|TRBV11-1|once
CASTLILGTEAFF
TGTGCCAGCACCTTAATTCTGGGCACTGAAGCTTTCTTT
>.|TRBJ2-1|TRBV7-3|many
CASSLEGGREQFF
TGTGCCAGCAGCTTAGAGGGGGGTAGGGAGCAGTTCTTC
>TRBD1|TRBJ1-4|TRBV7-6|few
CASSLETTGTGPNNEKLFF
TGTGCCAGCAGCCTCGAAACTACCGGGACAGGGCCAAATAATGAAAAACTGTTTTTT
>.|TRBJ1-1|TRBV11-1|.
CASSRLGQAEQAFF
TGTGCCAGCAGCCGCCTTGGACAAGCCGAACAAGCTTTCTTT
>.|TRBJ2-5|TRBV9|many
CASSVGRQETQYF
TGTGCCAGCAGCGTAGGGCGGCAAGAGACCCAGTACTTC
>.|TRBJ2-2|TRBV20-1|few
CSARDDRGPNTGELFF
TGCAGTGCTAGAGATGACCGGGGGCCAAACACCGGGGAGCTGTTTTTT
>TRBD2|TRBJ2-7|TRBV7-3|few
CASSRAGGGGYEQYF
TGTGCCAGCAGCCGCGCTGGCGGGGGGGGCTACGAGCAGTACTTC
>.|TRBJ2-1|TRBV5-1|few
CASSQNAAGEQFF
TGCGCCAGCAGCCAAAACGCCGCCGGTGAGCAGTTCTTC
>.|TRBJ1-4|TRBV19|few
CASSKPDNEKLFF
TGTGCCAGTAGTAAGCCGGATAATGAAAAACTGTTTTTT
>.|TRBJ1-2|TRBV20-1|few
CSASAGAGGYTF
TGCAGTGCTAGTGCGGGGGCAGGAGGCTACACCTTC
>.|TRBJ2-5|TRBV7-2|few
CASSNTGRAETQYF
TGTGCCAGCAGCAATACAGGGCGGGCAGAGACCCAGTACTTC
>TRBD2|TRBJ2-1|TRBV20-1|few
CSAPRVGGANIITNEQFF
TGCAGTGCGCCGAGGGTCGGGGGGGCTAATATAATTACAAATGAGCAGTTCTTC
>.|TRBJ1-4|TRBV20-1|.
CSARDYVGRVNEKLFF
TGCAGTGCTAGAGATTACGTGGGCCGGGTTAATGAAAAACTGTTTTTT
>TRBD2|TRBJ2-5|TRBV5-1|.
CASSSIGLAGGGTQYF
TGCGCCAGCAGCTCTATCGGACTAGCGGGTGGGGGGACCCAGTACTTC
>.|TRBJ2-5|TRBV20-1|.
CSATGHTPSEQYF
TGCAGTGCTACGGGACATACTCCTTCTGAGCAGTACTTC
>.|TRBJ2-1|TRBV19|few
CASSIGGAGGYNEQFF
TGTGCCAGTAGTATTGGTGGGGCAGGGGGGTACAATGAGCAGTTCTTC
>.|TRBJ1-1|TRBV9|.
CASSVAPGGFWGRGTEAFF
TGTGCCAGCAGCGTAGCACCAGGCGGGTTTTGGGGGCGCGGGACTGAAGCTTTCTTT
>TRBD1|TRBJ1-4|TRBV4-3|.
CASSRAGGGSEKLFF
TGCGCCAGCAGCCGAGCAGGGGGCGGGAGTGAAAAACTGTTTTTT
>.|TRBJ2-7|TRBV20-1|.
CSAPTIGGRPNEQYF
TGCAGTGCTCCCACTATCGGGGGACGCCCCAACGAGCAGTACTTC